This T cell receptor beta chain was recovered during a study of T cells expressing NK-cell markers. Whole-study context: TCR beta repertoires came from sorted CD3+CD56+NKG2C+, CD3+CD56+NKG2C- and CD3+CD56-NKG2C+ T cells. Among eight sequenced donors, seven carried HCMV seropositivity while one was seronegative.

Details on this clonotype: Its antigen is not known.

What made the TCR beta cDNA was 5'RACE template switching with UMIs. TCRdb reprocessed the 5' RACE reads and stores each CDR3 protein as one record, lacking DNA. The repertoire table contains about 260,000 distinct CDR3 sequences. Regarding the study as a whole: Where a handful of donors were concerned, these clonotypes also led the CD3+CD56-NKG2C+ fraction.

The specimen sequenced was blood T cells: a sorted CD56 or NKG2C T cell subset, CD4+ or CD8+ T cells, or bulk PBMC T cells (not recorded which). This TCR was sampled from a woman between 18 and 70 years old in good health.

CDR3 loop: CASSQPDAQNIQYF. This chain connects TRBV6-2 or TRBV6-3 to TRBJ2-4. Germline V gene data show CDR1 as MNHEY and CDR2 as SVGEGT. This CDR3 is built from 14 residues.